The rows below give T cell receptor beta chains drawn from one sample of a study of blood T cells in healthy people across ages. TCRdb processed the 5' RACE reads anew with MiXCR; each CDR3 protein has one entry. The table records roughly 1.6 million distinct CDR3 sequences, 30% to 35% of them present only once. Input material: blood. The receptors shown here come from a woman in her 30s in good health. CDR3s include the opening cysteine and the closing phenylalanine or tryptophan. The D gene is left open where the match is weak. Some rows have no size entry. The others give once, few or many, or a class for an expanded clone.

V,J,D,size,length,DNA,CDR3
TRBV20-1,TRBJ2-7,TRBD1,NA,12,TGCAGTGCTGGAGGACAGGGTGGCGAGCAGTACTTC,CSAGGQGGEQYF
TRBV6-1,TRBJ1-5,NA,once,16,TGTGCCAGCAGTGAGGAGAGTCGAAGAGACAATCAGCCCCAGCATTTT,CASSEESRRDNQPQHF
TRBV20-1,TRBJ2-7,NA,few,14,TGCAGTGCTAGAGTCCAGGCGGGCGAATACGAGCAGTACTTC,CSARVQAGEYEQYF
TRBV7-7,TRBJ2-5,TRBD2,NA,17,TGTGCCAGCAGCCCACGTGGGGAGGGGTCGTACCAAGAGACCCAGTACTTC,CASSPRGEGSYQETQYF
TRBV11-2,TRBJ2-3,TRBD2,NA,19,TGTGCCAGCAGCTTAGTGGGGATTAGGACTAGCGGAAGCACAGATACGCAGTATTTT,CASSLVGIRTSGSTDTQYF
TRBV7-3,TRBJ2-1,TRBD2,few,15,TGTGCCAGCAGCTTTCGGGCGGGGGGATACCATGAGCAGTTCTTC,CASSFRAGGYHEQFF
TRBV4-2,TRBJ2-1,TRBD2,NA,17,TGTGCCAGCGGCCAACCTTCGGGGGGGGGCTCCTACAATGAGCAGTTCTTC,CASGQPSGGGSYNEQFF
TRBV25-1,TRBJ2-1,NA,few,18,TGTGCCAGCAGTGAATCGGTCCGGTTGACAGGTTCCTACAGTGAGCAGTTCTTC,CASSESVRLTGSYSEQFF
TRBV5-1,TRBJ1-1,NA,NA,14,TGCGCCAGCAGCTTGGATTCAGGACCCCCTGAAGCTTTCTTT,CASSLDSGPPEAFF
TRBV29-1,TRBJ1-1,NA,NA,13,TGCAGCGTATCCCGCTGGGGGAGCACTGAAGCTTTCTTT,CSVSRWGSTEAFF
TRBV27,TRBJ1-2,NA,few,13,TGTGCCAGCAGAATCACAGGGTTCGGTGGCTACACCTTC,CASRITGFGGYTF
TRBV28,TRBJ2-3,NA,many,16,TGTGCCAGCAGTCCCTCCACAGGGTTGGAGACAGATACGCAGTATTTT,CASSPSTGLETDTQYF
TRBV20-1,TRBJ2-3,TRBD1,few,16,TGCAGTGCTTCGACCCGGACAGGTTTGAGCACAGATACGCAGTATTTT,CSASTRTGLSTDTQYF
TRBV7-3,TRBJ1-1,NA,NA,13,TGTGCCAGCAGCTTACCCAACGTGGCTGAAGCTTTCTTT,CASSLPNVAEAFF
TRBV5-1,TRBJ2-3,NA,few,16,TGCGCCAGCAGCCCGGGCGGGGGCCAAAGCACAGATACGCAGTATTTT,CASSPGGGQSTDTQYF
TRBV4-1,TRBJ2-5,NA,many,14,TGCGCCAGCAGCCAAGAGGAGGGACCAGGCACCCAGTACTTC,CASSQEEGPGTQYF
TRBV4-2,TRBJ1-4,NA,NA,15,TGTGCCAGAAGCCAAAGGCAGTTCGGTAATGAAAAACTGTTTTTT,CARSQRQFGNEKLFF
TRBV20-1,TRBJ2-7,NA,NA,12,TGCAGTGCTCCTGCCGGGGGATACGAGCAGTACTTC,CSAPAGGYEQYF
TRBV5-1,TRBJ2-7,NA,NA,13,TGCGCCAGCAGCTTGGCCCCGGATAAAGGGAAGTACTTC,CASSLAPDKGKYF
TRBV12-3/TRBV12-4,TRBJ2-1,TRBD2,NA,14,TGTGCCAGCAGTTTCGTAGCGGGCTACAATGAGCAGTTCTTC,CASSFVAGYNEQFF
TRBV19,TRBJ2-1,TRBD2,NA,15,TGTGCCAGTAGTACCACTAGCGGGAGCGCCCATGAGCAGTTCTTC,CASSTTSGSAHEQFF
TRBV14,TRBJ1-1,NA,NA,14,TGTGCCAGCAGCCAAGCAAGCGTGAACACTGAAGCTTTCTTT,CASSQASVNTEAFF
TRBV20-1,TRBJ1-5,NA,NA,15,TGCAGTGCTAGAGATGGGTCAGAAGCGGTTCAGCTCCAGCATTTT,CSARDGSEAVQLQHF
TRBV4-1,TRBJ2-5,TRBD2,NA,16,TGCGCCAGCAGCCAAACTAGCGGGGGGAATCCGAGGACCCAGTACTTC,CASSQTSGGNPRTQYF
TRBV4-2,TRBJ2-3,NA,NA,16,TGTGCCAGCAGCCAGCACACGGGTCCTAGCACAGATACGCAGTATTTT,CASSQHTGPSTDTQYF
TRBV20-1,TRBJ2-1,NA,NA,17,TGCAGTGCTAACGGATTCGCGGGGGCCTTTTCCGTCAATGGGCAGTTCTTC,CSANGFAGAFSVNGQFF